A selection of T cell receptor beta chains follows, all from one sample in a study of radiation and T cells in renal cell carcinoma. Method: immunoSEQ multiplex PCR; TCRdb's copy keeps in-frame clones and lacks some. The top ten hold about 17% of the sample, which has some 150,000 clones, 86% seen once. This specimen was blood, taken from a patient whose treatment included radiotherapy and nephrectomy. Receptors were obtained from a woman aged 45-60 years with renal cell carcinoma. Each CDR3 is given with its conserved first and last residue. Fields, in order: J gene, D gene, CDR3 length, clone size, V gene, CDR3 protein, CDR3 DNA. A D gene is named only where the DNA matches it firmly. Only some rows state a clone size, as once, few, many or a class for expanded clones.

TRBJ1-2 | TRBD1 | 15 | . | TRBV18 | CASSRDRGGSNGYTF | TGTGCCAGCTCCAGGGACAGGGGTGGATCAAATGGCTACACCTTC
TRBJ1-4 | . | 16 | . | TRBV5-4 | CASSLGTALRNEKLFF | TGTGCCAGCAGCTTGGGTACCGCTCTAAGGAATGAAAAACTGTTTTTT
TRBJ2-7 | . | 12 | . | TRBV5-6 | CASSSTGGEQYF | TGTGCCAGCAGCTCTACAGGTGGCGAGCAGTACTTC
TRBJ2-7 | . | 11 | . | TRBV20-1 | CSVGGSSEQYF | TGCAGTGTCGGGGGATCTAGCGAGCAGTACTTC
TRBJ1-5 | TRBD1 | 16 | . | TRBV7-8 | CASSGPTGGANQPQHF | TGTGCCAGCAGCGGCCCGACAGGGGGGGCAAATCAGCCCCAGCATTTT
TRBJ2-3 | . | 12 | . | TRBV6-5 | CASSRPPDTQYF | TGTGCCAGCAGTCGTCCCCCGGATACGCAGTATTTT
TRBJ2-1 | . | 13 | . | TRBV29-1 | CSVENSPKDEQFF | TGCAGCGTTGAAAACTCGCCCAAGGATGAGCAGTTCTTC
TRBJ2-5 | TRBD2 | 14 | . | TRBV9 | CASSAGTSGATQYF | TGTGCCAGCAGCGCCGGGACTAGCGGGGCGACCCAGTACTTC
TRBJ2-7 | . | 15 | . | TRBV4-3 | CASSQSSGEDYEQYF | TGCGCCAGCAGCCAAAGTAGCGGCGAGGATTACGAGCAGTACTTC
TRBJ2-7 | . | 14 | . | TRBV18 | CASSPRAYYYEQYF | TGTGCCAGCTCACCACGCGCCTATTACTACGAGCAGTACTTC
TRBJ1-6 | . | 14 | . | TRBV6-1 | CATCESSYNSPLHF | TGTGCCACATGTGAGAGCTCCTATAATTCACCCCTCCATTTT
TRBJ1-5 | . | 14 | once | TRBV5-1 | CASSPGLPNQPQHF | TGCGCCAGCAGCCCGGGACTCCCCAATCAGCCCCAGCATTTT
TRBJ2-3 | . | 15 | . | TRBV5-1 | CASSLAGYSTDTQYF | TGCGCCAGCAGCTTGGCCGGGTATAGCACAGATACGCAGTATTTT
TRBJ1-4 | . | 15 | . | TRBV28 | CASSPDLAGAEKLFF | TGTGCCAGCAGCCCGGACTTGGCAGGGGCTGAAAAACTGTTTTTT
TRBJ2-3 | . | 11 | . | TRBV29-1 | CSVDTTDTQYF | TGCAGCGTCGACACCACAGATACGCAGTATTTT
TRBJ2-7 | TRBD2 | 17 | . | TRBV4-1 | CASSQATLAGGSYEQYF | TGCGCCAGCAGCCAGGCCACACTAGCGGGAGGGTCCTACGAGCAGTACTTC
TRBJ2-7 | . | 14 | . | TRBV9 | CASSVGGALYEQYF | TGTGCCAGCAGCGTAGGGGGGGCCCTCTACGAGCAGTACTTC
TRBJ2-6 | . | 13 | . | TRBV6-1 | CASFRTGANVLTF | TGTGCCAGCTTCCGAACGGGGGCCAACGTCCTGACTTTC
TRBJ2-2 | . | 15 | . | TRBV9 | CASSVEGSPPGELFF | TGTGCCAGCAGCGTAGAGGGTAGCCCCCCCGGGGAGCTGTTTTTT
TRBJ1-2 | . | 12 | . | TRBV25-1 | CASKGLSYGYTF | TGTGCCAGCAAAGGCCTTTCCTATGGCTACACCTTC
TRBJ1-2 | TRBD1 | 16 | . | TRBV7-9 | CASSLRPGQGYYGYTF | TGTGCCAGCAGCTTGCGTCCGGGACAGGGGTACTATGGCTACACCTTC
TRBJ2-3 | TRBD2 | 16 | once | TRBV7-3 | CASVPGLAGSTDTQYF | TGTGCCAGCGTACCAGGACTAGCGGGGAGCACAGATACGCAGTATTTT
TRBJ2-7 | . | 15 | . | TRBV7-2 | CASSPRGWGSYEQYF | TGTGCCAGCAGCCCGAGGGGGTGGGGGAGCTACGAGCAGTACTTC
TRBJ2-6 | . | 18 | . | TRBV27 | CASSLRPPLTSGANVLTF | TGTGCCAGCAGTTTACGGCCGCCCTTGACGTCTGGGGCCAACGTCCTGACTTTC
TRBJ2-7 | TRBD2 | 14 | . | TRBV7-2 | CASSLAGGLNEQYF | TGTGCCAGCAGCTTAGCGGGAGGGCTGAACGAGCAGTACTTC
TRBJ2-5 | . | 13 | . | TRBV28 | CASSRGAQETQYF | TGTGCCAGCAGCCGGGGGGCCCAAGAGACCCAGTACTTC
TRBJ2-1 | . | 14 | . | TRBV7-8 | CASSFGWANNEQFF | TGTGCCAGCAGCTTTGGTTGGGCGAACAATGAGCAGTTCTTC
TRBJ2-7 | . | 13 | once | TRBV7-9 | CASSLEASHEQYF | TGTGCCAGCAGCTTAGAGGCGTCCCACGAGCAGTACTTC
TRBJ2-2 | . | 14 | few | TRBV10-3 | CAIRRQANTGELFF | TGTGCCATCAGACGACAGGCGAACACCGGGGAGCTGTTTTTT
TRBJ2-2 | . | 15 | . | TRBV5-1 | CASSATGSVTGELFF | TGCGCCAGCAGCGCAACAGGGTCTGTGACCGGGGAGCTGTTTTTT
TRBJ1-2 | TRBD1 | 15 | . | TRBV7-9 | CASSFRDRANYGYTF | TGTGCCAGCAGCTTCCGGGACAGGGCTAACTATGGCTACACCTTC
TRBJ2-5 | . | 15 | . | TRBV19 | CASSMTGRGEETQYF | TGTGCCAGTAGTATGACTGGCAGGGGAGAGGAGACCCAGTACTTC
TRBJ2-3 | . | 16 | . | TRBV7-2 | CASSLEGGGVTDTQYF | TGTGCCAGCAGCTTAGAAGGGGGGGGCGTCACAGATACGCAGTATTTT
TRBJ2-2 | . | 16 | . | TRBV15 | CATSRDPQGSTGELFF | TGTGCCACCAGCAGAGATCCCCAGGGCAGCACCGGGGAGCTGTTTTTT
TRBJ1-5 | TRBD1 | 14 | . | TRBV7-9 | CASSRDRGNQPQHF | TGTGCCAGCAGCCGGGACAGGGGGAATCAGCCCCAGCATTTT
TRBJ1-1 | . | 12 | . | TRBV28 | CASSTPAFLAFF | TGTGCCAGCAGCACGCCGGCTTTTTTGGCTTTCTTT
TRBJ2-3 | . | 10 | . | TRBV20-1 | CSAKTDTQYF | TGCAGTGCGAAGACAGATACGCAGTATTTT
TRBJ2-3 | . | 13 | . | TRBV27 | CASSPDRTDTQYF | TGTGCCAGCAGTCCAGACCGCACAGATACGCAGTATTTT
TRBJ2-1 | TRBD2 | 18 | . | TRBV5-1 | CASSPGGLAGSSYNEQFF | TGCGCCAGCAGCCCTGGGGGCCTAGCGGGGAGCTCCTACAATGAGCAGTTCTTC
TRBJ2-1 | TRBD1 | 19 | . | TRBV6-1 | CASSERDRLLEASYNEQFF | TGTGCCAGCAGTGAACGGGACAGGCTATTGGAGGCCTCCTACAATGAGCAGTTCTTC
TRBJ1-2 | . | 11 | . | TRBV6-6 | CAGRGALGYTF | TGTGCCGGTAGGGGGGCGCTTGGCTACACCTTC
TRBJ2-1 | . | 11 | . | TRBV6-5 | CASSEINEQFF | TGTGCCAGCAGTGAAATTAATGAGCAGTTCTTC
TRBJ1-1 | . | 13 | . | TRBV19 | CASSQTQNTEAFF | TGTGCCAGTAGTCAAACACAGAACACTGAAGCTTTCTTT
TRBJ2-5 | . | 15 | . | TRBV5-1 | CASSLGQGKNRAQYF | TGCGCCAGCAGCTTGGGGCAGGGAAAAAACAGAGCCCAGTACTTC
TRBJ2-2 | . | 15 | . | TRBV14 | CASRRTTLNTGELFF | TGTGCCAGTAGACGGACTACACTAAACACCGGGGAGCTGTTTTTT
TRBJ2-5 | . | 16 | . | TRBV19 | CASSISHGMSAETQYF | TGTGCCAGTAGTATCAGTCACGGGATGTCGGCTGAGACCCAGTACTTC
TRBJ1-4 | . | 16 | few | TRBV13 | CASSLKYSATNEKLFF | TGTGCCAGCAGCTTAAAGTACAGTGCAACTAATGAAAAACTGTTTTTT
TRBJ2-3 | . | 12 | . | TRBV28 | CATEAFTDTQYF | TGTGCCACAGAGGCCTTCACAGATACGCAGTATTTT
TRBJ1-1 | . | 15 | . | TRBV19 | CASSILGSGNTEAFF | TGTGCCAGTAGTATTTTAGGATCGGGGAACACTGAAGCTTTCTTT
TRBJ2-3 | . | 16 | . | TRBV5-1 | CASSLVRGRSTDTQYF | TGCGCCAGCAGCTTGGTCAGGGGCCGTAGCACAGATACGCAGTATTTT
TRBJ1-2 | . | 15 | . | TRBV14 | CASSQVGRWGPRYTF | TGTGCCAGCAGCCAAGTCGGGAGGTGGGGCCCACGCTACACCTTC
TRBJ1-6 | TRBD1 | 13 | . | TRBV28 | CASPGGGWSPLHF | TGTGCCAGTCCCGGAGGGGGCTGGTCACCCCTCCACTTT
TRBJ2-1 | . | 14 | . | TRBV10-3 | CAISEATTYNEQFF | TGTGCCATCAGTGAAGCCACAACCTACAATGAGCAGTTCTTC
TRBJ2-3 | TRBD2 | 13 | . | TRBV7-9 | CASSTSTGTSGLF | TGTGCCAGCAGCACCTCTACCGGGACTAGCGGGCTATTT